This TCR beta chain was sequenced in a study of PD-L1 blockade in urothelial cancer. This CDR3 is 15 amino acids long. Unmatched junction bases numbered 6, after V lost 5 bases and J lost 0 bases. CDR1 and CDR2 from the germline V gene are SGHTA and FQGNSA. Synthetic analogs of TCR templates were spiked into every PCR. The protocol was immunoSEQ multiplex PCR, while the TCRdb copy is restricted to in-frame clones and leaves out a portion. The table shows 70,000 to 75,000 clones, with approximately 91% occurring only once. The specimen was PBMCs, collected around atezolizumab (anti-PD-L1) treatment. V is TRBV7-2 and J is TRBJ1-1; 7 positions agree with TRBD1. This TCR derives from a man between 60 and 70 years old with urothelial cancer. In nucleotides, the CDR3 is TGTGCCAGCAGCGTGATGGGACAGATGAACACTGAAGCTTTCTTT. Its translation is CASSVMGQMNTEAFF.